Reported below is one TCR beta chain. Original data processing: Nucleated cell number was recorded as an estimate derived from reference gene primer amplification. Produced via immunoSEQ multiplex PCR; TCRdb's table is partial and in-frame only. The V and J calls and clone size were taken over from that table, and D and trimming were inferred from the DNA. Here the sample spans about 12,000 clones, less than 90% being singletons. The data are from a study of blood T cell repertoires in COVID-19. Overall study context: Sites in the United States, Italy and Spain provided acute and convalescent COVID-19 samples. The analysed material was cDNA or gDNA that came from T cells, B-cell-depleted T cells, or PBMCs.

CDR1 is SGDLS, CDR2 YYNGEE, per germline. The V gene end was trimmed by 4 bases and the J gene end by 4 bases; junction bases not matched to a gene: 15. The CDR3 is 17 residues long. The source is a woman in her sixties or seventies with active COVID-19. The specimen was peripheral blood. The V call is TRBV9, the J call TRBJ2-3, with 7 positions matching TRBD1. CDR3 sequence reads: CASSPRQGAGQADTQYF. The CDR3 DNA sequence: TGTGCCAGCAGCCCTCGACAGGGTGCAGGGCAGGCAGATACGCAGTATTTT. The whole variable domain, filled in from reference TRBV9 and TRBJ2-3, reads DSGVTQTPKHLITATGQRVTLRCSPRSGDLSVYWYQQSLDQGLQFLIQYYNGEERAKGNILERFSAQQFPDLHSELNLSSLELGDSALYFCASSPRQGAGQADTQYFGPGTRLTVL.